This TCR beta chain was captured by sequencing in a study of T cell repertoires in cytomegalovirus infection. Turning to the study itself: As its CMV epitopes, the study selected recently identified HLA-C-restricted and well-studied HLA-B-restricted targets.

Germline CDR1 SGHVS, CDR2 FNYEAQ. V was cut by 8 bases and J by 7 bases, with 9 bases left in between. The CDR3 extends over 11 amino acids. TCRdb called the reads again in MiXCR, with one record for every CDR3 protein. The sample gives around 430,000 distinct CDR3 sequences, about 39% of which show up once; about 41% is in the top ten. This clonotype has a handful of counts. No antigen is known for it. Study-level points and caveats: Cumulated frequencies of public TCR beta families served to identify carriers of CMV plus the relevant HLA.

The rearrangement uses TRBV7-6 and TRBJ2-1; weak D call: TRBD1 (7 bases). This receptor was taken from a human donor in good health (CMV status not recorded). Some clones in this sample may be carry-over from other donors' samples. Source: cultured PBMCs, taken from culture after CMV antigen stimulation. Here the CDR3 DNA reads TGTGCCAGCGCAGGGGGGAATGAGCAGTTCTTC. Protein: CASAGGNEQFF.